The present entry profiles one T cell receptor beta chain with its context. The antigen remains undetermined. The record originates from a study of a mutant IDH1 vaccine in newly diagnosed glioma. Findings of the study overall: Detectable vaccine-induced immune responses arose in about 93% of patients.

Time point specified: baseline, week 1 (first vaccination visit). Treatment indicated: pre-vaccination baseline after standard-of-care therapy. TCRdb keeps only in-frame clones here, not all; method: immunoSEQ multiplex PCR. The table has about 59,000 clones, 80% to 95% seen once. Germline trimming cut 8 bases from V and 11 bases from J; bases unmatched to any gene: 17. The CDR3 runs 14 residues. In germline, CDR1 is GTSNPN, CDR2 SVGIG (reference sequence). The J gene is TRBJ2-3, the V gene TRBV30, with 9 bases fitting TRBD2. The material sequenced was PBMCs, taken from a glioma patient treated with radiotherapy, temozolomide or both. The source of this sequence is a man in his fifties with glioma. The CDR3 region has the DNA TGTGCCGGGCGGGGGGGTTCGCCCGCTTCGATGCAGTATTTT. This gives the protein CAGRGGSPASMQYF.